This T cell receptor beta chain came from a study of early stage breast cancer tumors. Background on the study: Of some 17 invasive breast tumors, twelve were hormone receptor-positive, HER2-negative. The ER+/PR+/HER2- tumors included 7 to 9 ductal and a handful of lobular carcinomas. Overall study findings and caveats: Commonly generated sequences made up most enriched TCRB sequences shared between patients. Bulk DNA sequencing of unsorted cells missed chain pairing and markers.

Profiled with immunoSEQ multiplex PCR; TCRdb holds only in-frame clones, not every one. The sample consists of some 5,500 clones, about 70% of them appearing once. V dropped 2 bases and J dropped 11; count of bases not matched to a gene: 8. The CDR3 loop spans 14 amino acids. Germline V gives CDR1 SGHDT, CDR2 YYEEEE. About this clone: Its target is not known.

The sequencing input was normal breast tissue next to the tumor. This TCR was recovered from a person between 60 and 70 years old with breast cancer. The chain links TRBV5-6 to TRBJ1-1; 11 bases fit TRBD1. The CDR3 protein is CASSLGQGAQGAFF. In DNA form, the CDR3 reads TGTGCCAGCAGCTTAGGACAGGGGGCTCAGGGGGCTTTCTTT.